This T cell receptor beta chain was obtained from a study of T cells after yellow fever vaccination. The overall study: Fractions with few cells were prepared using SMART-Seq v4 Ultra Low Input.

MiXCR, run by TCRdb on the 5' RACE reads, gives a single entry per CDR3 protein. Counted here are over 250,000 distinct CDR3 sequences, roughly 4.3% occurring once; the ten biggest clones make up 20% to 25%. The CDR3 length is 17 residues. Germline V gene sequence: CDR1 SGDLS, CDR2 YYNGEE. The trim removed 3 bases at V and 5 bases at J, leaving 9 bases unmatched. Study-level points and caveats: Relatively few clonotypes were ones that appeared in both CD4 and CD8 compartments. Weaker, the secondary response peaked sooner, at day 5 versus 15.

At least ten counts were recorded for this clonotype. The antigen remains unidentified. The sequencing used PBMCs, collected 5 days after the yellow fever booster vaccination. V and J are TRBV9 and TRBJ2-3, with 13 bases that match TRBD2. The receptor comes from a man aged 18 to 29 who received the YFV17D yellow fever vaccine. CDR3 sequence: CASSASTSGGPLDTQYF. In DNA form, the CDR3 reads TGTGCCAGCAGCGCCTCGACTAGCGGGGGGCCACTAGATACGCAGTATTTT.